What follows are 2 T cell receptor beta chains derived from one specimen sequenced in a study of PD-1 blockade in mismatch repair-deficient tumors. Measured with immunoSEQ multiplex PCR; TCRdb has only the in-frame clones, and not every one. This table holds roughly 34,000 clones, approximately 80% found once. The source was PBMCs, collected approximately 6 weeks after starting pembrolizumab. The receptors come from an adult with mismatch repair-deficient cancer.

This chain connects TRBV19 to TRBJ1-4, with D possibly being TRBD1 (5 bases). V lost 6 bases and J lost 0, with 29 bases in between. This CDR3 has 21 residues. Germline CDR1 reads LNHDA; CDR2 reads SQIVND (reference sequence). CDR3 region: CASSVEPGTRGRIATNEKLFF. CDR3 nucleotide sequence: TGTGCCAGTAGCGTCGAACCCGGGACTAGGGGTAGAATTGCAACTAATGAAAAACTGTTTTTT.

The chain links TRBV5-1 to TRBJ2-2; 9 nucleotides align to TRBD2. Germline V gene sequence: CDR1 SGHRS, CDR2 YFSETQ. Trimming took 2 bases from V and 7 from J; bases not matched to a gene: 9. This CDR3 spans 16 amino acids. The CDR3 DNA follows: TGCGCCAGCAGCTTCGGTAGCGGGAGAGGGAGCGGGGAGCTGTTTTTT. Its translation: CASSFGSGRGSGELFF.